This T cell receptor (beta chain) was sequenced during a study of CD8 T cells in Susac syndrome. About the research overall: Active disease was present in about 6 of the sequenced Susac syndrome patients, whereas fewer than 10 of them were in remission. At the time of blood draw, patients with Susac syndrome were therapy-naive, receiving corticosteroids, or receiving intravenous immunoglobulin alone.

RNA amounts of about 0.45 to 1 ug underwent reverse transcription with random hexamers. From the immunoSEQ multiplex PCR reads, TCRdb called clonotypes with MiXCR, one entry per CDR3 protein. The sample holds about 94,000 distinct CDR3 sequences, 85% to 95% seen once. Trimming at V came to 1 base and at J to 1 base, leaving 1 base not matched to a gene. Germline V gene sequence: CDR1 GTSNPN, CDR2 SVGIG (reference sequence). The CDR3 is 15 residues long. Bulk CD8+ and CD4+ cells came from magnetic negative isolation; CD8+ TEMRA by FACS. The source is a human donor with Susac syndrome. The specimen was CD4+ T cells from PBMCs. The V call is TRBV30, the J call TRBJ2-1; 10 nucleotides match TRBD1. CDR3 sequence: CAWSGGQGSYNEQFF. The CDR3 coding sequence is TGTGCCTGGAGTGGGGGACAGGGGTCCTACAATGAGCAGTTCTTC.